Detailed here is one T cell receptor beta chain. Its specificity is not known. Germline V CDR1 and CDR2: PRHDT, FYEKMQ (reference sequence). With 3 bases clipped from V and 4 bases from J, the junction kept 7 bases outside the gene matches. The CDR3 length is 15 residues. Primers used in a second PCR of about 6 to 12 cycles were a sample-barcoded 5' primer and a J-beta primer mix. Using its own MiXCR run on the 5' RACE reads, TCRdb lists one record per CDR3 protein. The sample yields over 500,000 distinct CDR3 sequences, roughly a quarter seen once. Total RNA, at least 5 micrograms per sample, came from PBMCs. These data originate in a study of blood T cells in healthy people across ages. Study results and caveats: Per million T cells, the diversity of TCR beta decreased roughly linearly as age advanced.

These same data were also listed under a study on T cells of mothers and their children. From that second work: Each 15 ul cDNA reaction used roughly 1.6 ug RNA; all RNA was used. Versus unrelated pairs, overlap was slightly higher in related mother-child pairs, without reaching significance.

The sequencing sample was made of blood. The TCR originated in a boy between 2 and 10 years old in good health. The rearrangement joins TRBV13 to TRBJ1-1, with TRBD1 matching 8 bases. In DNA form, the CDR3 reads TGTGCCAGCAGCTTCCAGGGGGCGATATCCACTGAAGCTTTCTTT. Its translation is CASSFQGAISTEAFF.